The 18 T cell receptor beta chains reported below all come from one sample, sequenced in a study of OX40 agonist ivuxolimab in advanced cancers. This table comes from immunoSEQ multiplex PCR, and its TCRdb copy is limited to in-frame clones, with some not included. The sample lists tens of thousands of clones; roughly 80% were seen once. Sequencing was performed on CD4+ or CD8+ T cells sorted from blood, taken in a trial of the OX40 agonist ivuxolimab. These receptors came from an adult with an advanced solid tumor such as melanoma, head and neck, liver or kidney cancer.

The chain is built from TRBV2 and TRBJ2-5, with no clear D. Trimming cost V 6 bases and J 2 bases, with 4 bases left between them. Looked up from germline, CDR1 is SNHLY and CDR2 is FYNNEI. The CDR3 is made up of 11 amino acids. Here the CDR3 DNA reads TGTGCCAGCAGACGACAAGAGACCCAGTACTTC. Encoded protein: CASRRQETQYF.

This rearrangement joins TRBV30 to TRBJ2-4; TRBD1 matches 8 bases. Trimming removed 4 bases from V and 5 bases from J; junction bases left unmatched: 4. The length of the CDR3 is 13 residues. Germline V gene sequence: CDR1 GTSNPN, CDR2 SVGIG (reference sequence). CDR3 amino acids: CAWNPGGENIQYF. In DNA, the CDR3 is TGTGCCTGGAACCCAGGGGGCGAAAACATTCAGTACTTC.

The chain has TRBV18 and TRBJ1-6, with TRBD1 identical over 9 bases. The CDR3 consists of 15 residues. After removal of 5 bases from V and 7 bases from J, the junction contained 6 bases not matched to a gene. Germline assignment: CDR1 KGHSH and CDR2 LQKENI. CDR3 loop: CASSYGQGRNSPLHF. In nucleotides, the CDR3 is TGTGCCAGCTCATACGGACAGGGGAGAAATTCACCCCTCCACTTT.

CDR3 loop: CASSYSRSQETQYF. The CDR3 bases are TGTGCCAGCAGTTACTCGAGGTCCCAAGAGACCCAGTACTTC. The chain has TRBV6-6 and TRBJ2-5; D not certain. Per germline, CDR1 MNHNY and CDR2 SVGAGI (reference sequence). The V and J ends lost 0 bases and 1 base respectively, with 6 bases between them. This CDR3 has 14 residues.

The rearrangement uses TRBV5-1 and TRBJ1-2; TRBD1 matches 8 bases. CDR3 size: 14 residues. CDR1 is SGHRS, CDR2 YFSETQ, per germline. With V trimmed by 4 bases and J by 1 base, 3 bases remained unmatched. CDR3 in amino acids: CASSTGQGNYGYTF. CDR3 DNA: TGCGCCAGCAGCACCGGACAGGGTAACTATGGCTACACCTTC.

This chain joins TRBV5-1 and TRBJ1-5, with TRBD1 matching 7 bases. This CDR3 has 14 amino acids. Germline values: CDR1 SGHRS, CDR2 YFSETQ. V shed 0 bases, J shed 4 bases, and the junction held 1 base outside the gene matches. The CDR3 spells CASSLGTGNQPQHF. CDR3 nucleotides: TGCGCCAGCAGCTTGGGGACAGGAAATCAGCCCCAGCATTTT.

V is TRBV6-1 and J is TRBJ2-5, with a possible D match to TRBD1 (5 bases). Trimming pared 0 bases from V and 5 bases from J, leaving 10 bases between. Germline lookup yields CDR1 MNHNS and CDR2 SASEGT. This CDR3 contains 14 residues. In DNA, the CDR3 is TGTGCCAGCAGTGAAGCGTTCAGGGTGGAGACCCAGTACTTC. As protein: CASSEAFRVETQYF.

The genes are TRBV7-8 and TRBJ1-5; no clear D. Per the germline V gene, CDR1 is SGHVS and CDR2 is FQNEAQ. This CDR3 is 16 amino acids long. V lost 1 base and J lost 0, with 10 bases in between. The CDR3 nucleotides are TGTGCCAGCAGCTTAGGGACCGAATATAGCAATCAGCCCCAGCATTTT. Amino acids: CASSLGTEYSNQPQHF.

Written as DNA, the CDR3 is TGTGCCAGCAGCCCCCCGGGACTCGATACGCAGTATTTT. Its protein product is CASSPPGLDTQYF. The rearrangement links TRBV7-9 to TRBJ2-3; possible D gene TRBD2, 6 bases. In germline, CDR1 is SEHNR, CDR2 FQNEAQ (reference sequence). V was pared by 5 bases and J by 6 bases, with 12 bases between. The CDR3 totals 13 residues.

The chain links TRBV5-1 to TRBJ2-5; 7 bases line up with TRBD1. The CDR3 is 14 amino acids. Germline V gene sequence: CDR1 SGHRS, CDR2 YFSETQ. Losses at the gene ends were 5 bases for V and 8 bases for J; bases not matched to a gene: 12. Here the CDR3 DNA reads TGCGCCAGCAGGGCTCCCGGACAGGTGGGAACCCAGTACTTC. Protein sequence: CASRAPGQVGTQYF.

The CDR3 region has the DNA TGTGCCAGCAGAGGGGAGGTGAACACCGGGGAGCTGTTTTTT. Its translation is CASRGEVNTGELFF. This rearrangement joins TRBV7-3 to TRBJ2-2; a possible D gene is TRBD2 (6 bases). Germline-derived CDR1 and CDR2 are SGHTA and FQGTGA. CDR3 length equals 14 residues. Trimming pared 6 bases from V and 1 base from J, leaving 9 bases between.

This clone is a singleton in its sample. V usage is TRBV11-2 and J usage is TRBJ1-1, with TRBD1 identical over 8 bases. Germline values: CDR1 SGHAT, CDR2 FQNNGV. The CDR3 consists of 14 residues. With 0 bases clipped from V and 6 bases from J, the junction kept 3 bases outside the gene matches. The CDR3: CASSLDRGLSEAFF. CDR3 sequence (DNA): TGTGCCAGCAGCTTAGACAGGGGGCTCTCTGAAGCTTTCTTT. Using reference TRBV11-2 and TRBJ1-1 for the parts outside the CDR3, the full variable domain is EAGVAQSPRYKIIEKRQSVAFWCNPISGHATLYWYQQILGQGPKLLIQFQNNGVVDDSQLPKDRFSAERLKGVDSTLKIQPAKLEDSAVYLCASSLDRGLSEAFFGQGTRLTVV.

This chain links TRBV6-1 with TRBJ2-7, with D hard to call. CDR3 length: 13 amino acids. V lost 1 base and J lost 7, with 11 bases in between. CDR1 is MNHNS, CDR2 SASEGT, per germline. CDR3 loop: CASSEGVLGEQYF. CDR3 coding DNA: TGTGCCAGCAGTGAAGGGGTCCTAGGGGAGCAGTACTTC.

The CDR3 loop is CASSLGLLNSPLHF. The CDR3 coding sequence is TGCGCCAGCAGCTTGGGTCTGCTAAATTCACCCCTCCACTTT. This chain uses TRBV5-1 with TRBJ1-6; D is undetermined. Germline-derived CDR1 and CDR2 are SGHRS and YFSETQ. V gave up 0 bases and J gave up 7 bases, with 8 bases separating them. This CDR3 has 14 amino acids.

J is TRBJ2-2 and V is TRBV27; D is possibly TRBD2 (6 bases). The CDR3 has 14 amino acids. CDR1 is MNHEY, CDR2 SMNVEV, per germline (reference sequence). V was clipped by 10 bases and J by 4 bases, with 16 bases between them. The DNA of the CDR3 is TGTGCCACCTTAGGAGGGGATGGCACCGGGGAGCTGTTTTTT. Translating it yields CATLGGDGTGELFF.

This rearrangement joins TRBV5-1 to TRBJ1-2; 8 bases fit TRBD1. The CDR3 has 14 amino acids. Germline CDR1 reads SGHRS; CDR2 reads YFSETQ. After removal of 1 base from V and 8 bases from J, the junction contained 7 bases not matched to a gene. CDR3 nucleotide sequence: TGCGCCAGCAGCTTGCAGCAGGGGGCGGAAGGCTACACCTTC. It translates to CASSLQQGAEGYTF.

CDR3 sequence reads: CASSLGQGLYQETQYF. DNA of the CDR3: TGTGCCAGCAGCTTAGGACAGGGTTTGTACCAAGAGACCCAGTACTTC. The V gene is TRBV7-2, the J gene TRBJ2-5; 7 bases agree with TRBD1. V was pared by 1 base and J by 0 bases, with 5 bases of the junction left unmatched. This CDR3 region has 16 residues. The germline V gene encodes CDR1 SGHTA and CDR2 FQGNSA. The whole variable domain, remainder taken from reference TRBV7-2 and TRBJ2-5, is GAGVSQSPSNKVTEKGKDVELRCDPISGHTALYWYRQSLGQGLEFLIYFQGNSAPDKSGLPSDRFSAERTGGSVSTLTIQRTQQEDSAVYLCASSLGQGLYQETQYFGPGTRLLVL.

This sequence joins TRBV9 and TRBJ1-2; no definite D call. The CDR3 length is 12 residues. The V end lost 0 bases, the J end lost 4 bases, and 4 bases lay between the germline ends. Germline V gives CDR1 SGDLS, CDR2 YYNGEE. The CDR3 DNA reads TGTGCCAGCAGCGTAGTACCCTATGGCTACACCTTC. It codes for CASSVVPYGYTF.